The source of this T cell receptor beta chain is a study of cytomegalovirus exposure and HLA in healthy donors. Findings of the study overall: Cytomegalovirus association was assigned to around 150 TCR beta chains. In a later analysis, specific HLA alleles were associated with 15,000 or so TCR beta sequences at a 0.05 false discovery rate.

PCR primers comprised 60 Vbeta and 13 Jbeta primers. Clones were read by immunoSEQ multiplex PCR, and TCRdb kept only the in-frame ones, dropping some. Of some 180,000 clones detected, 65% to 90% appear once; the ten largest clones hold approximately 2.1%. The germline V gene has CDR1 WSHSY and CDR2 SAAADI. The CDR3 extends over 16 amino acids. J gave up 2 bases and V 5 bases, and 11 bases lay outside the gene matches. About this clone itself: Its specificity is not known.

The TCR originated in a woman aged 45-65 years in good health and CMV-seronegative. The sample comprised PBMCs. The chain has TRBV10-2 and TRBJ2-7; 8 bases are a match to TRBD1. In nucleotides, the CDR3 is TGCGCCAGCAGTTCCTTCGGGACAGGACGAACCTACGAGCAGTACTTC. Translated, it gives CASSSFGTGRTYEQYF.